Listed here are 21 T cell receptor beta chains from one sample, sequenced in a study of blood T cell repertoires in COVID-19. The assay was immunoSEQ multiplex PCR, and TCRdb's table has in-frame clones only and misses some. This sample yields 300,000 to 400,000 clones, of which around 87% are seen a single time; 1% belongs to the top ten. What was sequenced was PBMCs or T cells enriched from blood (not recorded which). Receptors originate from a man aged 18 to 29 who had recovered from COVID-19.

The V call is TRBV11-2, the J call TRBJ2-5; 11 bases map to TRBD1. Germline V lookup: CDR1 SGHAT, CDR2 FQNNGV. The CDR3 has 17 amino acids. J lost 2 bases, V lost 5 bases, and 10 bases had no gene match. CDR3 loop: CASSPTGTGGNQETQYF. The CDR3, as DNA: TGTGCCAGCAGCCCTACCGGGACAGGGGGGAATCAAGAGACCCAGTACTTC. Together with reference TRBV11-2 and TRBJ2-5, the CDR3 gives the full variable domain: EAGVAQSPRYKIIEKRQSVAFWCNPISGHATLYWYQQILGQGPKLLIQFQNNGVVDDSQLPKDRFSAERLKGVDSTLKIQPAKLEDSAVYLCASSPTGTGGNQETQYFGPGTRLLVL.

This chain joins TRBV4-2 and TRBJ2-7, with 8 bases lining up with TRBD2. The CDR3 sequence is 15 residues long. Trimming removed 4 bases from V and 2 bases from J; junction bases left unmatched: 7. Germline V CDR1 and CDR2: LGHNA, YNFKEQ. The CDR3 loop reads CASSPTFGGAYEQYF. As DNA, the CDR3 is TGTGCCAGCAGCCCAACCTTCGGGGGGGCCTACGAGCAGTACTTC.

The V call is TRBV18, the J call TRBJ1-5, with D maybe TRBD1 (6 bases). The CDR3 extends over 15 amino acids. Trimming removed 3 bases from V and 6 bases from J, with 15 bases in between. Per germline, CDR1 KGHSH and CDR2 LQKENI. The CDR3 nucleotides read TGTGCCAGCTCACCCTCCGCGGGGGGCAGTCAGCCCCAGCATTTT. The encoded protein is CASSPSAGGSQPQHF.

The rearrangement links TRBV5-1 to TRBJ1-6, with 8 bases matching TRBD1. CDR3 length: 17 residues. The ends lost 4 bases at V and 7 bases at J; junction bases unmatched: 13. Looked up from germline, CDR1 is SGHRS and CDR2 is YFSETQ. CDR3 sequence: CASSNQIMTGDNSPLHF. CDR3 bases: TGCGCCAGCAGCAACCAAATTATGACAGGGGACAATTCACCCCTCCACTTT.

The chain joins TRBV20-1 to TRBJ2-5, with 11 bases identical to TRBD2. Germline assignment: CDR1 DFQATT and CDR2 SNEGSKA (reference sequence). The trim removed 3 bases at V and 5 bases at J, leaving 11 bases unmatched. The CDR3 extends over 16 amino acids. CDR3 in DNA: TGCAGTGCTAGTGTAGCGGGGGGGCGGAGTGAGGAGACCCAGTACTTC. Residues: CSASVAGGRSEETQYF.

This sequence joins TRBV18 and TRBJ1-5, with 8 bases fitting TRBD1. Germline lookup yields CDR1 KGHSH and CDR2 LQKENI. This CDR3 spans 15 amino acids. Trimming took 4 bases from V and 4 from J; bases not matched to a gene: 6. CDR3 nucleotide sequence: TGTGCCAGCTCACTGTCGCGGACAGGGAATCAGCCCCAGCATTTT. Its translation is CASSLSRTGNQPQHF.

J is TRBJ2-7 and V is TRBV7-2; possible D gene TRBD1, 6 bases. V gave up 3 bases and J gave up 3 bases, with 18 bases separating them. The CDR3 sequence is 16 residues long. The germline CDR1 and CDR2 sequences are SGHTA and FQGNSA. CDR3 sequence reads: CASSFFLDRMGYEQYF. In DNA form, the CDR3 reads TGTGCCAGCAGCTTCTTCTTGGACAGAATGGGCTACGAGCAGTACTTC.

The chain uses TRBV2 and TRBJ1-2; 10 bases are shared with TRBD1. The V segment lost 8 bases and the J segment 6 bases; nucleotides outside the gene matches: 3. There are 12 residues in the CDR3. Per the germline V gene, CDR1 is SNHLY and CDR2 is FYNNEI. The CDR3 sequence: CASRQGANGYTF. The CDR3 DNA follows: TGTGCCAGCCGACAGGGGGCGAATGGCTACACCTTC.

This clone was seen only once. The gene calls are TRBV7-8 and TRBJ2-7; 10 bases are a match to TRBD1. CDR3 size: 15 residues. Looked up from germline, CDR1 is SGHVS and CDR2 is FQNEAQ. After removal of 3 bases from V and 6 bases from J, the junction contained 8 bases not matched to a gene. The CDR3 nucleotides read TGTGCCAGCAGCTTGGGGTCCGGGACAGGGGCCGAGCAGTACTTC. Protein product: CASSLGSGTGAEQYF.

The V gene is TRBV12-5, the J gene TRBJ2-3; 13 bases agree with TRBD2. Germline V gives CDR1 LGHNT, CDR2 FRNRAP. The CDR3 runs 16 residues. V shed 6 bases, J shed 2 bases, and the junction held 5 bases outside the gene matches. Written as DNA, the CDR3 is TGTGCTAGTGGAACGGGACTAGCGGGATACACAGATACGCAGTATTTT. Protein: CASGTGLAGYTDTQYF.

The CDR3 nucleotides are TGTGCCAGCAGCCCGCGTGGACAGAACTATGGCTACACCTTC. This gives the protein CASSPRGQNYGYTF. The chain couples TRBV3-1 (or the pseudogene TRBV3-2) to TRBJ1-2; weak D call: TRBD1 (6 bases). Trimming left V 4 bases short and J 2 bases short, with 11 bases between. CDR3 size: 14 residues. Germline V lookup: CDR1 LGHDT, CDR2 YNNKEL (reference sequence).

This clone was counted a few times. The rearrangement uses TRBV20-1 and TRBJ1-2, with TRBD1 matching 8 bases. CDR3 size: 14 residues. V lost 3 bases and J lost 4; bases outside the gene matches: 7. Germline CDR1 is DFQATT and CDR2 is SNEGSKA (reference sequence). The CDR3 is CSASVGQGPYGYTF. CDR3 in DNA: TGCAGTGCTAGTGTAGGACAGGGTCCCTATGGCTACACCTTC.

DNA of the CDR3: TGTGCCAGCAGTTCAACGGGACATTCGAAGAACACTGAAGCTTTCTTT. This sequence encodes CASSSTGHSKNTEAFF. The chain carries TRBV28 and TRBJ1-1, with D maybe TRBD1 (6 bases). The length of the CDR3 is 16 residues. V dropped 4 bases and J dropped 1 base, with 16 bases sitting between them. Per the germline V gene, CDR1 is MDHEN and CDR2 is SYDVKM.

This rearrangement joins TRBV11-2 to TRBJ1-2, with TRBD1 as a possible D gene (5 bases). The CDR3 runs 14 residues. V was shortened by 1 base and J by 8 bases, with 14 bases between the two germline ends. In germline, CDR1 is SGHAT, CDR2 FQNNGV. CDR3 DNA sequence: TGTGCCAGCAGCTTAGCGGCAGGGAGGATGGGCTACACCTTC. It encodes CASSLAAGRMGYTF.

The sample holds one count of this clone. CDR3 region: CASSGVGQNRYNEQFF. The CDR3 DNA sequence: TGTGCCAGCAGCGGGGTGGGGCAAAACCGGTACAATGAGCAGTTCTTC. The chain couples TRBV9 to TRBJ2-1, with D possibly matching TRBD1 (5 bases). The CDR3 sequence is 16 residues long. Germline V lookup: CDR1 SGDLS, CDR2 YYNGEE. V lost 3 bases and J 4 bases, leaving 17 bases between the germline ends.

The CDR3 spells CASSLPGTGAYEQYF. In nucleotides, the CDR3 is TGTGCCAGCAGCCTACCCGGGACAGGGGCCTACGAGCAGTACTTC. The genes are TRBV5-4 and TRBJ2-7; TRBD1 matches 10 bases. CDR3 length: 15 residues. CDR1 is SGHNT and CDR2 is YYREEE in the germline V gene (reference sequence). Losses at the gene ends were 4 bases for V and 2 bases for J; bases not matched to a gene: 6.

The chain joins TRBV10-2 to TRBJ1-5, with no clear D. The CDR3 is 13 amino acids. Germline V CDR1 and CDR2: WSHSY, SAAADI. The V end was cut by 5 bases, the J end by 0 bases, with 5 bases between. CDR3: CASSTDSNQPQHF. CDR3 DNA sequence: TGCGCCAGCAGTACTGATAGCAATCAGCCCCAGCATTTT.

The gene calls are TRBV18 and TRBJ1-5, with 8 bases fitting TRBD1. Germline lookup yields CDR1 KGHSH and CDR2 LQKENI. The CDR3 runs to 15 residues. V gave up 3 bases and J gave up 2 bases; unmatched junction bases: 3. The chain's CDR3 is CASSPTGDGNQPQHF. The DNA for the CDR3 is TGTGCCAGCTCACCGACAGGGGATGGCAATCAGCCCCAGCATTTT.

The rearrangement uses TRBV7-9 and TRBJ1-2; unclear D gene. The CDR3 extends over 15 amino acids. V was cut by 1 base and J by 2 bases, with 11 bases left in between. CDR1 is SEHNR, CDR2 FQNEAQ, per germline (reference sequence). The CDR3 DNA reads TGTGCCAGCAGCTTAGGAGGAAGACTAAACTATGGCTACACCTTC. Translating gives CASSLGGRLNYGYTF.

V usage is TRBV19 and J usage is TRBJ1-6; 12 bases are a match to TRBD1. Trimming removed 7 bases from V and 8 bases from J; junction bases left unmatched: 6. Germline-derived CDR1 and CDR2 are LNHDA and SQIVND (reference sequence). The CDR3 runs 15 residues. CDR3 sequence: CASKLGTGGDSPLHF. The CDR3 DNA follows: TGTGCCAGTAAACTTGGGACAGGGGGCGATTCACCCCTCCACTTT. The complete variable domain, with remaining parts taken from reference TRBV19 and TRBJ1-6, reads DGGITQSPKYLFRKEGQNVTLSCEQNLNHDAMYWYRQDPGQGLRLIYYSQIVNDFQKGDIAEGYSVSREKKESFPLTVTSAQKNPTAFYLCASKLGTGGDSPLHFGNGTRLTVT.

The chain has TRBV27 and TRBJ1-6; D might be TRBD1 (6 bases). CDR1 and CDR2 from the germline V gene are MNHEY and SMNVEV (reference sequence). The CDR3 has 15 amino acids. Trimming shortened V by 0 bases and J by 9 bases, and 12 bases separated the two germline ends. CDR3 DNA: TGTGCCAGCAGTTTATCGCAGGGGAGAGGTTCACCCCTCCACTTT. This codes for CASSLSQGRGSPLHF.